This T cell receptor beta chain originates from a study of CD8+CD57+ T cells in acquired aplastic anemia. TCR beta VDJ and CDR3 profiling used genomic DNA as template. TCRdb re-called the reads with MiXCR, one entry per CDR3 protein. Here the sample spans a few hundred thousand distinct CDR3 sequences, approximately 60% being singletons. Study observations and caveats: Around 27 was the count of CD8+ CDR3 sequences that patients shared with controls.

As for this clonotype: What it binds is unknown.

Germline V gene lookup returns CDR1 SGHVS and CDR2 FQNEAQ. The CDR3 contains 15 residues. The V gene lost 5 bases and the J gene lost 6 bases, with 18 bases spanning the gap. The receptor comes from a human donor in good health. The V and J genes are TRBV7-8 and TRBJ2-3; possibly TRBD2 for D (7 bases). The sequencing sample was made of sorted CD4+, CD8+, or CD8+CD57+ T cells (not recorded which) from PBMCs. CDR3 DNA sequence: TGTGCCAGCAGCCCAGAGGGGGGGGCAGCCGATACGCAGTATTTT. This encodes CASSPEGGAADTQYF.